This TCR beta chain originates from a study of regulatory T cells in long-lasting Graves disease. Study-wide results and caveats: Relative to newly diagnosed Graves' patients, persistent ones had lower TCR diversity. Persistent patients shared more public clonotypes (over 2,500) than new patients (under 1,000).

This clonotype was seen at least ten times. What it binds is unknown. Time point specified: newly diagnosed GD, antithyroid drugs for less than 3 months. Preparation of the TCR library used RNA extracted from PBMCs. EDTA tubes held Nine milliliters of peripheral blood from each patient. This CDR3 has 15 amino acids. V shed 4 bases and J 5 bases; nucleotides not matched to a gene: 7. Germline CDR1 reads SEHNR; CDR2 reads FQNEAQ (reference sequence). Construction of the TCR beta libraries employed iRepertoire HTBI primers in conjunction with Arm-PCR of CDR3 regions. TCRdb reprocessed the multiplex PCR reads via MiXCR and lists one record per CDR3 protein. The sample has 250,000 to 300,000 distinct CDR3 sequences, about 17% seen once. These data also featured in a second study, about T cells in Graves' hyperthyroidism and ophthalmopathy. That study reports: A first-round RT-PCR of the TCR CDR3 used the HTBI primer set.

The sequences come from peripheral blood mononuclear cells (PBMCs), collected at new diagnosis, from a patient treated with antithyroid drugs. The sequence came from a woman in her twenties or thirties with Graves disease. The chain employs TRBV7-9 and TRBJ2-1; 8 nucleotides line up with TRBD2. For the CDR3, the DNA is TGTGCCAGCAGCTCCGGGGGGGGAGTCCACAATGAGCAGTTCTTC. Its protein is CASSSGGGVHNEQFF.